One sample yielded the 25 T cell receptor beta chains listed below, sequenced in a study of blood T cell repertoires in COVID-19. The assay was immunoSEQ multiplex PCR, and TCRdb's table has in-frame clones only and misses some. The top ten clones hold under 35% of a sample with approximately 94,000 clones, about 77% of them seen once. Sequencing input: peripheral blood. These receptors all stem from a man in his sixties or seventies with active or convalescent COVID-19.

This rearrangement joins TRBV18 to TRBJ1-1, with 7 bases lining up with TRBD1. Germline V gives CDR1 KGHSH, CDR2 LQKENI. V gave up 2 bases and J gave up 6 bases; unmatched junction bases: 6. This CDR3 has 14 residues. CDR3 nucleotide sequence: TGTGCCAGCTCACCATTCGACAGGGTGGCTGAAGCTTTCTTT. Amino acids: CASSPFDRVAEAFF.

This clone was recorded once. The chain combines TRBV5-5 with TRBJ1-5; 8 bases match TRBD1. V was pared by 4 bases and J by 4 bases, with 4 bases of the junction left unmatched. CDR1 is SGHKS, CDR2 YYEKEE, per germline (reference sequence). The CDR3 is 14 residues long. CDR3 nucleotides: TGTGCCAGCAGCCATCAGGGGGCGAATCAGCCCCAGCATTTT. It yields the protein CASSHQGANQPQHF.

This chain joins TRBV27 and TRBJ1-2, with D possibly matching TRBD1 (5 bases). Trimming took 8 bases from V and 11 from J, leaving 30 bases between them. The CDR3 has 16 amino acids. Per germline, CDR1 MNHEY and CDR2 SMNVEV (reference sequence). The CDR3 loop is CASSLGGIDPISGYTF. CDR3 bases: TGTGCCAGCTCCTTGGGGGGAATAGACCCCATATCTGGGTACACCTTC.

The CDR3 sequence: CASSQRSLAGVENEQFF. The CDR3 bases are TGCGCCAGCAGCCAACGTAGTCTAGCGGGAGTAGAGAATGAGCAGTTCTTC. The chain carries TRBV4-3 and TRBJ2-1; 10 bases are shared with TRBD2. Trimming removed 2 bases from V and 7 bases from J; junction bases left unmatched: 11. The CDR3 has 17 residues. Germline V gene sequence: CDR1 LGHNA, CDR2 YSLEER.

The rearrangement uses TRBV5-1 and TRBJ1-6; D may be TRBD1 (5 bases). This CDR3 contains 13 residues. Germline assignment: CDR1 SGHRS and CDR2 YFSETQ. V was trimmed by 0 bases and J by 15 bases, leaving 13 bases between them. In DNA, the CDR3 is TGCGCCAGCAGCTTGGGGGGTGTTCAGGGCCTCCACTTT. It yields the protein CASSLGGVQGLHF. Full variable domain (rest looked up from reference TRBV5-1 and TRBJ1-6): KAGVTQTPRYLIKTRGQQVTLSCSPISGHRSVSWYQQTPGQGLQFLFEYFSETQRNKGNFPGRFSGRQFSNSRSEMNVSTLELGDSALYLCASSLGGVQGLHFGNGTRLTVT.

The chain recombines TRBV6-6 with TRBJ1-5, with 7 bases aligning to TRBD1. Germline values: CDR1 MNHNY, CDR2 SVGAGI (reference sequence). This CDR3 is 15 amino acids long. V was pared by 0 bases and J by 6 bases, with 5 bases of the junction left unmatched. The CDR3 here is CASSYSKGGPQPQHF. Here the CDR3 DNA reads TGTGCCAGCAGTTACTCGAAAGGGGGCCCTCAGCCCCAGCATTTT.

The chain recombines TRBV7-3 with TRBJ1-2, with 7 bases fitting TRBD1. The CDR3 runs 16 residues. The J segment lost 7 bases and the V segment lost 5 bases, leaving 16 bases of the junction unmatched. Per germline, CDR1 SGHTA and CDR2 FQGTGA. The CDR3 protein is CASSLHPGTAKSGYTF. As DNA, the CDR3 is TGTGCCAGCAGCCTCCATCCGGGGACAGCAAAGTCTGGCTACACCTTC.

The V gene is TRBV24-1, the J gene TRBJ2-2, with 8 bases that match TRBD1. CDR1 and CDR2 from the germline V gene are KGHDR and SFDVKD. The CDR3 spans 17 residues. Trimming cost V 4 bases and J 3 bases; bases outside gene matches: 9. The CDR3 DNA sequence: TGTGCCACCAGTGACCCCCCTGACAGGGGCGACACCGGGGAGCTGTTTTTT. Translated: CATSDPPDRGDTGELFF.

V usage is TRBV28 and J usage is TRBJ1-3; weak D call: TRBD1 (6 bases). V was cut by 6 bases and J by 6 bases, with 12 bases left in between. CDR1 MDHEN and CDR2 SYDVKM come from the germline V gene. The CDR3 runs to 13 residues. The CDR3 region has the DNA TGTGCCAGCAGCCCGGGACAACAAAACACCATATATTTT. This codes for CASSPGQQNTIYF.

The chain couples TRBV10-3 to TRBJ2-3; TRBD2 matches 8 bases. CDR3 length: 14 amino acids. Germline V lookup: CDR1 ENHRY, CDR2 SYGVKD. J gave up 0 bases and V 6 bases, and 2 bases lay outside the gene matches. The CDR3 protein is CAIRTSGSTDTQYF. The DNA for the CDR3 is TGTGCCATCAGAACTAGCGGAAGCACAGATACGCAGTATTTT.

This chain joins TRBV25-1 and TRBJ2-7, with 9 bases lining up with TRBD1. The CDR3 is 13 residues long. Germline loops: CDR1 MGHDK, CDR2 SYGVNS. After removal of 8 bases from V and 3 bases from J, the junction contained 5 bases not matched to a gene. The CDR3 DNA sequence: TGTGCCAGCGGGGGACAGGGAAGCTACGAGCAGTACTTC. Translating gives CASGGQGSYEQYF.

The gene calls are TRBV6-1 and TRBJ2-5; D gene unclear. CDR1 MNHNS and CDR2 SASEGT come from the germline V gene. The germline V and J ends were trimmed by 0 bases and 1 base, with 9 bases remaining between them. The CDR3 consists of 15 residues. CDR3 loop: CASSEAPVVQETQYF. The DNA for the CDR3 is TGTGCCAGCAGTGAAGCGCCGGTAGTCCAAGAGACCCAGTACTTC.

The chain has TRBV19 and TRBJ2-7; a weak D match, TRBD1 (5 bases). CDR1 is LNHDA and CDR2 is SQIVND in the germline V gene (reference sequence). CDR3 length equals 14 residues. The ends were cut back, 0 bases at V and 4 bases at J, with 10 bases in the middle. The CDR3 region has the DNA TGTGCCAGTAGTATAGACGCGACAGCTTACGAGCAGTACTTC. Its translation: CASSIDATAYEQYF.

This clone was picked up many times. The chain is built from TRBV6-2 or TRBV6-3 and TRBJ2-7; TRBD1 matches 9 bases. This CDR3 is built from 16 residues. CDR1 and CDR2 (germline): MNHEY, SVGEGT. J lost 5 bases, V lost 0 bases, and 8 bases had no gene match. In DNA form, the CDR3 reads TGTGCCAGCAGTTACTCGAGCCGGACAGGGGTCAACGAGCAGTACTTC. Its protein product is CASSYSSRTGVNEQYF.

This clone was counted a few times. The CDR3 coding sequence is TGTGCCAGCAGCCCAGGACAGGACTACGAGCAGTACTTC. Translating gives CASSPGQDYEQYF. The gene calls are TRBV11-3 and TRBJ2-7; 7 bases are a match to TRBD1. The CDR3 has 13 amino acids. Germline CDR1 is SGHNT and CDR2 is YENEEA. Germline trimming cut 5 bases from V and 3 bases from J; bases unmatched to any gene: 4.

The CDR3 coding sequence is TGTGCCAGCAGTGATGACGACCCCAGGGTACCCTACGAGCAGTACTTC. Translation gives CASSDDDPRVPYEQYF. The chain joins TRBV2 to TRBJ2-7, with D maybe TRBD1 (5 bases). Trimming removed 3 bases at V and 2 bases at J, with 17 bases between. Germline V CDR1 and CDR2: SNHLY, FYNNEI. The CDR3 spans 16 residues. Drawing the rest from reference TRBV2 and TRBJ2-7, the complete variable domain is EPEVTQTPSHQVTQMGQEVILRCVPISNHLYFYWYRQILGQKVEFLVSFYNNEISEKSEIFDDQFSVERPDGSNFTLKIRSTKLEDSAMYFCASSDDDPRVPYEQYFGPGTRLTVT.

The chain has TRBV24-1 and TRBJ2-7; maybe TRBD2 (5 bases). This CDR3 spans 15 amino acids. Between the trimmed V and J ends, which lost 2 bases and 6 bases, there was a span of 16 bases. In germline, CDR1 is KGHDR, CDR2 SFDVKD. The CDR3 DNA reads TGTGCCACCAGTGATTCCGAGGGTCCCTCAGGCGAGCAGTACTTC. Amino acids: CATSDSEGPSGEQYF.

V gene TRBV7-8 combines with J gene TRBJ1-3; D is unresolved. The CDR3 runs to 13 residues. Germline CDR1 reads SGHVS; CDR2 reads FQNEAQ. The germline V and J ends were trimmed by 8 bases and 0 bases, with 8 bases remaining between them. The DNA for the CDR3 is TGTGCCAGCGGGCCAACCTCTGGAAACACCATATATTTT. Translating it yields CASGPTSGNTIYF.

This clone appeared a single time. The V gene is TRBV5-1, the J gene TRBJ2-1; the match to TRBD2 covers 11 bases. The junction had 11 bases not matched to a gene; V was cut back by 2 bases and J by 4 bases. Germline V gene data show CDR1 as SGHRS and CDR2 as YFSETQ. The CDR3 consists of 18 residues. The CDR3 DNA reads TGCGCCAGCAGCTTTGACTTGCTAGCGGGGGGTTTATACAATGAGCAGTTCTTC. The encoded protein is CASSFDLLAGGLYNEQFF.

This clone was counted only a few times. The chain is built from TRBV2 and TRBJ2-1, with TRBD1 identical over 7 bases. CDR1 SNHLY and CDR2 FYNNEI come from the germline V gene. V lost 2 bases, J lost 7 bases, and 2 bases stayed unmatched. The CDR3 runs to 13 residues. The CDR3 is CASSEHRGNEQFF. The CDR3 DNA is TGTGCCAGCAGTGAACACAGGGGAAATGAGCAGTTCTTC.

This chain uses TRBV24-1 with TRBJ1-5, with 10 bases aligning to TRBD1. Germline values: CDR1 KGHDR, CDR2 SFDVKD. V lost 3 bases to trimming and J lost 6 bases; unmatched junction nucleotides: 7. This CDR3 contains 16 residues. CDR3 coding DNA: TGTGCCACCAGTGATGCCGGGACAGGGGTAGGTCAGCCCCAGCATTTT. Translating gives CATSDAGTGVGQPQHF.

This chain links TRBV7-2 with TRBJ1-2, with TRBD1 as a possible D gene (5 bases). Per germline, CDR1 SGHTA and CDR2 FQGNSA. Trimming cost V 5 bases and J 5 bases, with 15 bases left between them. The CDR3 extends over 14 amino acids. In nucleotides, the CDR3 is TGTGCCAGCAGCAGAGGTTCAGGGTGGTATGGCTACACCTTC. Translated, it gives CASSRGSGWYGYTF. The full variable domain, with the rest looked up from reference TRBV7-2 and TRBJ1-2, is GAGVSQSPSNKVTEKGKDVELRCDPISGHTALYWYRQSLGQGLEFLIYFQGNSAPDKSGLPSDRFSAERTGGSVSTLTIQRTQQEDSAVYLCASSRGSGWYGYTFGSGTRLTVV.

The chain recombines TRBV29-1 with TRBJ2-2; possibly TRBD1 for D (7 bases). V gave up 3 bases and J gave up 3 bases, with 8 bases separating them. The CDR3 sequence is 13 residues long. Germline CDR1 is SQVTM and CDR2 is ANQGSEA. Here the CDR3 DNA reads TGCAGCGTTGACAGGGGGGACACCGGGGAGCTGTTTTTT. The encoded protein is CSVDRGDTGELFF.

This clone was counted at least ten times. This sequence joins TRBV5-1 and TRBJ2-7, with a weak D call TRBD2 (5 bases). The germline V gene has CDR1 SGHRS and CDR2 YFSETQ. CDR3 length equals 15 residues. V gave up 1 base and J gave up 1 base, with 12 bases separating them. The CDR3 loop reads CASSLYSGISYEQYF. Here the CDR3 DNA reads TGCGCCAGCAGCTTGTATTCCGGGATTTCCTACGAGCAGTACTTC.

The chain couples TRBV5-6 to TRBJ2-1; D is possibly TRBD2 (5 bases). V dropped 4 bases and J dropped 0 bases, with 11 bases sitting between them. Germline CDR1 reads SGHDT; CDR2 reads YYEEEE. This CDR3 comprises 15 residues. CDR3 protein: CASSNGLSSYNEQFF. As DNA, the CDR3 is TGTGCCAGCAGCAACGGACTGAGCTCCTACAATGAGCAGTTCTTC.